This T cell receptor (beta chain) was sequenced during a study of T cell changes during pregnancy in multiple sclerosis. The repertoire was sequenced with immunoSEQ multiplex PCR; TCRdb's copy has only in-frame clones and lacks some. The table includes tens of thousands of clones, approximately 94% detected once. This CDR3 has 19 residues. After removal of 0 bases from V and 4 bases from J, the junction contained 13 bases not matched to a gene. CDR1 SGHRS and CDR2 YFSETQ come from the germline V gene. The sequence was obtained from a female donor with multiple sclerosis, enrolled in a pregnancy study. The specimen comprised CD4+ T cells from peripheral blood mononuclear cells, sampled after pregnancy. The rearrangement links TRBV5-1 to TRBJ1-5; 10 bases are shared with TRBD1. Here the CDR3 reads CASSLGTGQGITQNQPQHF. CDR3 in DNA: TGCGCCAGCAGCTTGGGGACGGGACAGGGGATTACCCAAAATCAGCCCCAGCATTTT.